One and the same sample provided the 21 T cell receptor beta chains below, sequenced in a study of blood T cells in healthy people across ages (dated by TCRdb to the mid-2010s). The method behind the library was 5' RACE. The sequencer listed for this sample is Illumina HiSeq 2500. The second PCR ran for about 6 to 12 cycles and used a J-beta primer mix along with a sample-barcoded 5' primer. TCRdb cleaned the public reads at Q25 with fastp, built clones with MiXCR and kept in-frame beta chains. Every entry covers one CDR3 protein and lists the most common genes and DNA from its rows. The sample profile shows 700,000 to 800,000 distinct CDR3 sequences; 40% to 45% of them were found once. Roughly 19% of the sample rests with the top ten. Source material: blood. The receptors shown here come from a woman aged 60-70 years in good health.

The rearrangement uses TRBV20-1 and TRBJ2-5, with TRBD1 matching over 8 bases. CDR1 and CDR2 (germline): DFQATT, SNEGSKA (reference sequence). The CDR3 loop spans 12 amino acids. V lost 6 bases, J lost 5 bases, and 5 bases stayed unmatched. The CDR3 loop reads CSASGGFETQYF. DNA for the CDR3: TGCAGTGCATCAGGGGGCTTTGAGACCCAGTACTTC.

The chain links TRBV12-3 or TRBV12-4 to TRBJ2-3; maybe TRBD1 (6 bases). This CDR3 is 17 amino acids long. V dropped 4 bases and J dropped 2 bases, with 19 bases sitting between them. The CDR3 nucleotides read TGTGCCAGCAGTTCCCCCTCCGGGACACTACTCACAGATACGCAGTATTTT. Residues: CASSSPSGTLLTDTQYF.

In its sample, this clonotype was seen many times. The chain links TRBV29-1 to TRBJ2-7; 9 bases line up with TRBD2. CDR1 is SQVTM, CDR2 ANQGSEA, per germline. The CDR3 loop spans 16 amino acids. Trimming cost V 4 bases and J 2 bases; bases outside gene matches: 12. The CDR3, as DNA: TGCAGCGTTGCCGCTAAACTAGCGGGCGTCCCCTACGAGCAGTACTTC. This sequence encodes CSVAAKLAGVPYEQYF.

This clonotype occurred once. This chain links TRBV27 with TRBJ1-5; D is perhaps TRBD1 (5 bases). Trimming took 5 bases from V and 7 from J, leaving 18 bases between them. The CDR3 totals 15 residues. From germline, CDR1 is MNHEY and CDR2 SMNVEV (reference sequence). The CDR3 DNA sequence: TGTGCCAGCAGTCCCACAGGTGCCCCCCAACAGCCCCAGCATTTT. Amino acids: CASSPTGAPQQPQHF.

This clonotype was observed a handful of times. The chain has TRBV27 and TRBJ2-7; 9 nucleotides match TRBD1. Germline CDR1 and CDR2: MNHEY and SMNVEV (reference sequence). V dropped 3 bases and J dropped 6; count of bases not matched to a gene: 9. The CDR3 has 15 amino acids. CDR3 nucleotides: TGTGCCAGCAGTTTTGAAGGGACAGGGTCGATCGAGCAGTACTTC. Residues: CASSFEGTGSIEQYF.

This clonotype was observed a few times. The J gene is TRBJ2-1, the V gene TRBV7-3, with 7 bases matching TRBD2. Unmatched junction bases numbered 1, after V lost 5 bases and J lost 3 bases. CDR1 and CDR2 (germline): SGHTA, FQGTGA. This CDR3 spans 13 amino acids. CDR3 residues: CASSRGDYNEQFF. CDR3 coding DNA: TGTGCCAGCAGCCGGGGGGACTACAATGAGCAGTTCTTC.

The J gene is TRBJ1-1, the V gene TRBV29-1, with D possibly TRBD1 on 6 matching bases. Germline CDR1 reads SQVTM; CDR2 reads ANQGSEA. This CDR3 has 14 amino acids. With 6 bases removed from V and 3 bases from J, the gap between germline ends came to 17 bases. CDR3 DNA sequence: TGCAGCGTGGCCCGGGACATCAGGGACACTGAAGCTTTCTTT. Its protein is CSVARDIRDTEAFF.

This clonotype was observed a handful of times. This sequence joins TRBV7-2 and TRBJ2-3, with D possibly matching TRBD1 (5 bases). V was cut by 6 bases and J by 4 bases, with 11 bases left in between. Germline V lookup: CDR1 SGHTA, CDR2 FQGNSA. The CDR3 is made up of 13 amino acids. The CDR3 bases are TGTGCCAGCAGGTCGACAGCAGCAGATACGCAGTATTTT. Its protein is CASRSTAADTQYF.

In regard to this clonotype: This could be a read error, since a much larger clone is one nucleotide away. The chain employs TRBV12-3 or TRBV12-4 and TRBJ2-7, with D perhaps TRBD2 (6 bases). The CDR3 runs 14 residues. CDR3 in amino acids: CTSSTGLRSYEQYF. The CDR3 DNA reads TGTACCAGCAGTACGGGACTGCGCTCCTACGAGCAGTACTTC.

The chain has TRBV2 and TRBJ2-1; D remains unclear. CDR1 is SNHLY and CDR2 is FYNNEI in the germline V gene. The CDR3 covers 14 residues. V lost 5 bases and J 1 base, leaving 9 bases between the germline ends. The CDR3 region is CASSNLVSYNEQFF. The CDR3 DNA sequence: TGTGCCAGCAGTAACCTTGTGTCCTACAATGAGCAGTTCTTC.

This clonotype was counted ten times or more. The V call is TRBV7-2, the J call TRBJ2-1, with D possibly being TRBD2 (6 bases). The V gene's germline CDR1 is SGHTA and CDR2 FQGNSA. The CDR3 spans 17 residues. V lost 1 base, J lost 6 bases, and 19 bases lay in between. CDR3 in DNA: TGTGCCAGCAGCTTAGAACCCTTGTGGAGGGAAACCAATGAGCAGTTCTTC. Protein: CASSLEPLWRETNEQFF. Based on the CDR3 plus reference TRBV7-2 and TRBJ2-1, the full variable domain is GAGVSQSPSNKVTEKGKDVELRCDPISGHTALYWYRQSLGQGLEFLIYFQGNSAPDKSGLPSDRFSAERTGGSVSTLTIQRTQQEDSAVYLCASSLEPLWRETNEQFFGPGTRLTVL.

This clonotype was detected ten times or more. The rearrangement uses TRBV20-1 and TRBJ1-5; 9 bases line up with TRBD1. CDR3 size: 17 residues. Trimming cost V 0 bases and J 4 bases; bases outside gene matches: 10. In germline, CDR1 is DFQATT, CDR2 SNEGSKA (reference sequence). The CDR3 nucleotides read TGCAGTGCTAGAGAGATCGGGACAGGGAGGGGTAATCAGCCCCAGCATTTT. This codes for CSAREIGTGRGNQPQHF.

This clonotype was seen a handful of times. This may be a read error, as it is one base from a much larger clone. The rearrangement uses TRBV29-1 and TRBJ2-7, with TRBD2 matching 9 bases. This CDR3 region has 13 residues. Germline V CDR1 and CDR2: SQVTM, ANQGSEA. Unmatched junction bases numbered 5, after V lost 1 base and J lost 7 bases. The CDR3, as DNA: TGCAGCGTTGAAGGACTAGCGGTCAATGAGCAGTACTTC. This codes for CSVEGLAVNEQYF.

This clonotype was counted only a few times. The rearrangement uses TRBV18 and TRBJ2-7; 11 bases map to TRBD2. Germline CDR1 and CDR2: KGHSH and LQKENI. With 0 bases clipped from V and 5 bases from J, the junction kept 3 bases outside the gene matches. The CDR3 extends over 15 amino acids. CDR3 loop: CASSPPGLAVNEQYF. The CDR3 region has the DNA TGTGCCAGCTCACCACCGGGACTAGCGGTCAACGAGCAGTACTTC.

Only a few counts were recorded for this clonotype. The CDR3 loop reads CSARDLLTGGYQETQYF. The CDR3 DNA is TGCAGTGCTAGAGATCTCTTGACAGGGGGCTACCAAGAGACCCAGTACTTC. This chain joins TRBV20-1 and TRBJ2-5; 10 positions agree with TRBD1. V lost 0 bases and J lost 0; bases outside the gene matches: 7. Germline-derived CDR1 and CDR2 are DFQATT and SNEGSKA (reference sequence). The CDR3 length is 17 residues.

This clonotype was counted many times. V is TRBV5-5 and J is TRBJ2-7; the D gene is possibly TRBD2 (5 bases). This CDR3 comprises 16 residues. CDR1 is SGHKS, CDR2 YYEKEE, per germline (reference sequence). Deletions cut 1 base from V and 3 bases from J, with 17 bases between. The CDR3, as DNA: TGTGCCAGCAGCTTGTCCTCATCGGCTAGCTTCTACGAGCAGTACTTC. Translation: CASSLSSSASFYEQYF.

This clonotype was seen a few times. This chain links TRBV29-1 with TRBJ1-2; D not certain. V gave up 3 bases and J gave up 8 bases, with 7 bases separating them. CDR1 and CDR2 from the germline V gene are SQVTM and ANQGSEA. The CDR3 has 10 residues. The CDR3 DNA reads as TGCAGCGTTGAGGTTGGGGGCTACACCTTC. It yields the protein CSVEVGGYTF.

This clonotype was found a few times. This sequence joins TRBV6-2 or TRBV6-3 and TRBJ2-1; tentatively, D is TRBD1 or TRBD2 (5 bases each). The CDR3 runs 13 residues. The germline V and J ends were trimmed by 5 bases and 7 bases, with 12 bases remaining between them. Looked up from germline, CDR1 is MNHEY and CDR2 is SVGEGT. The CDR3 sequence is CASSGRDVNEQFF. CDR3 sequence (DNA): TGTGCCAGCAGTGGAAGGGACGTTAATGAGCAGTTCTTC.

This chain's CDR3 is CSARVQPGELFF. CDR3 nucleotide sequence: TGCAGTGCTAGAGTACAGCCCGGGGAGCTGTTTTTT. The rearrangement joins TRBV20-1 to TRBJ2-2; unclear D gene. V lost 1 base and J 6 bases, leaving 6 bases between the germline ends. In germline, CDR1 is DFQATT, CDR2 SNEGSKA (reference sequence). This CDR3 comprises 12 residues.

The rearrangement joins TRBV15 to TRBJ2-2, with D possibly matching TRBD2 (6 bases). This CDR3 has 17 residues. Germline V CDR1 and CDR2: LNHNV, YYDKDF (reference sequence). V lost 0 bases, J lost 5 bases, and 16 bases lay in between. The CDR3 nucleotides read TGTGCCACCAGCAGAGATTTGGCCGATGGGGGGACCGGGGAGCTGTTTTTT. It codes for CATSRDLADGGTGELFF. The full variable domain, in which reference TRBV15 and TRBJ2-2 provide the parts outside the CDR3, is DAMVIQNPRYQVTQFGKPVTLSCSQTLNHNVMYWYQQKSSQAPKLLFHYYDKDFNNEADTPDNFQSRRPNTSFCFLDIRSPGLGDTAMYLCATSRDLADGGTGELFFGEGSRLTVL.

The CDR3 here is CASSLGGLAGGLYEQYF. As DNA, the CDR3 is TGTGCCAGCAGCTTAGGAGGACTAGCGGGAGGTCTCTACGAGCAGTACTTC. The J gene is TRBJ2-7, the V gene TRBV7-2; 14 bases agree with TRBD2. The germline V gene has CDR1 SGHTA and CDR2 FQGNSA. CDR3 length: 17 residues. The junction had 5 bases not matched to a gene; V was cut back by 1 base and J by 3 bases.